This T cell receptor (beta chain) is drawn from a study of blood T cell repertoires in COVID-19. On the study more broadly: Italy, Spain and the United States were the sources of the convalescent and acute COVID-19 samples.

The V segment lost 3 bases and the J segment 0 bases; nucleotides outside the gene matches: 8. Germline lookup yields CDR1 MGHRA and CDR2 YSYEKL. This CDR3 comprises 19 residues. Assay: immunoSEQ multiplex PCR; the TCRdb copy retains only in-frame clones and omits some. Of 250,000 to 350,000 clones in the sample, approximately 84% are singletons; the top ten hold roughly 1.6%. The chain links TRBV4-1 to TRBJ2-6; TRBD1 matches 10 bases. Sequencing used peripheral blood. The receptor was derived from a human donor with COVID-19, enrolled during active disease. The donor label of this sample is uncertain. The CDR3 region is CASSHPGTGALSGANVLTF. CDR3 sequence (DNA): TGCGCCAGCAGCCACCCTGGGACAGGGGCCCTCTCTGGGGCCAACGTCCTGACTTTC.